This is a list of T cell receptor beta chains from one sample in a study of cytomegalovirus exposure and HLA in healthy donors. Profiling relied on immunoSEQ multiplex PCR, and the TCRdb table lists in-frame clones only, not all of them. This table has some 120,000 clones, 89% appearing once. Sequenced sample: PBMCs. The receptors were gathered from a man aged 25-40 years in good health and CMV-seronegative. CDR3s include the opening cysteine and the closing phenylalanine or tryptophan. D genes are given only for firm matches. Clone size is given for some rows only: seen once, a few or many times, or a class if the clone is expanded.

abundance	v_gene	d_gene	j_gene	len	CDR3aa	CDR3nt
.	TRBV7-2	.	TRBJ1-2	13	CASSPYRNYGYTF	TGTGCCAGCAGCCCTTACCGGAACTATGGCTACACCTTC
few	TRBV4-3	.	TRBJ1-1	13	CASSQGAYTEAFF	TGCGCCAGCAGCCAAGGGGCGTACACTGAAGCTTTCTTT
.	TRBV2	TRBD2	TRBJ2-5	15	CASRVTSGIEETQYF	TGTGCCAGCAGGGTCACTAGCGGGATTGAAGAGACCCAGTACTTC
.	TRBV2	.	TRBJ2-7	13	CASSGHTTYEQYF	TGTGCCAGCAGTGGACACACAACCTACGAGCAGTACTTC
.	TRBV4-1	.	TRBJ1-6	15	CASSPMRVQGSPLHF	TGCGCCAGCAGCCCCATGAGGGTACAAGGTTCACCCCTCCACTTT
.	TRBV9	.	TRBJ2-5	15	CASSPGVTGVSGQYF	TGTGCCAGCAGCCCAGGGGTGACAGGAGTTTCCGGCCAGTACTTC
.	TRBV4-1	TRBD1	TRBJ2-7	15	CASSHGQGVSYEQYF	TGCGCCAGCAGCCACGGACAGGGGGTCTCCTACGAGCAGTACTTC
once	TRBV6-6	TRBD1	TRBJ2-7	14	CASSPDRGEYEQYF	TGTGCCAGCAGCCCGGACAGGGGGGAATACGAGCAGTACTTC
.	TRBV6-1	TRBD2	TRBJ2-1	16	CASSELAGGHYNEQFF	TGTGCCAGCAGTGAACTAGCGGGGGGGCACTACAATGAGCAGTTCTTC
.	TRBV2	.	TRBJ2-5	16	CASSEALGTDGETQYF	TGTGCCAGCAGTGAAGCGCTTGGTACAGATGGAGAGACCCAGTACTTC
few	TRBV2	TRBD1	TRBJ2-7	14	CASRDRATASEQYF	TGTGCCAGCAGGGACAGGGCCACCGCCTCCGAGCAGTACTTC
.	TRBV7-6	TRBD1	TRBJ2-1	12	CASSHRGAEQFF	TGTGCCAGCAGCCACAGGGGTGCTGAGCAGTTCTTC
.	TRBV4-3	TRBD2	TRBJ2-1	16	CASSQETSGGFGEQFF	TGCGCCAGCAGCCAAGAGACTAGCGGGGGCTTTGGTGAGCAGTTCTTC
.	TRBV5-6	TRBD1	TRBJ2-7	14	CASSRDRGFYEQYF	TGTGCCAGCAGCCGGGACAGGGGCTTCTACGAGCAGTACTTC
.	TRBV28	.	TRBJ2-6	16	CASSFLLEAGANVLTF	TGTGCCAGCAGTTTTCTACTCGAAGCTGGGGCCAACGTCCTGACTTTC
.	TRBV7-2	.	TRBJ1-1	14	CASSQGTGNTEAFF	TGTGCCAGCAGCCAGGGGACGGGGAACACTGAAGCTTTCTTT
.	TRBV4-1	TRBD1	TRBJ1-5	16	CASSQETGTGAQPQHF	TGCGCCAGCAGCCAAGAAACCGGGACAGGGGCTCAGCCCCAGCATTTT
.	TRBV14	TRBD1	TRBJ1-2	15	CASSQVFGTGVGYTF	TGTGCCAGCAGCCAAGTTTTCGGGACAGGGGTTGGCTACACCTTC
.	TRBV7-2	TRBD1	TRBJ2-7	15	CASSPLGQAAYEQYF	TGTGCCAGCAGCCCCCTCGGACAGGCGGCCTACGAGCAGTACTTC
.	TRBV4-3	TRBD1	TRBJ1-2	16	CASSQGTGGGYYGYTF	TGCGCCAGCAGCCAAGGGACAGGGGGCGGCTACTATGGCTACACCTTC
.	TRBV6-1	.	TRBJ1-3	14	CASSTQVTGNTIYF	TGTGCCAGCAGTACACAGGTTACCGGAAACACCATATATTTT
.	TRBV7-3	TRBD2	TRBJ2-3	15	CASSLSGGSTDTQYF	TGTGCCAGCAGCCTGAGCGGGGGGTCCACAGATACGCAGTATTTT
.	TRBV25-1	.	TRBJ2-5	16	CASSEGLGRGQETQYF	TGTGCCAGCAGTGAAGGTTTGGGAAGGGGCCAAGAGACCCAGTACTTC
.	TRBV6-5	TRBD1	TRBJ1-5	13	CASGGQGVQPQHF	TGTGCCAGCGGTGGACAGGGAGTTCAGCCCCAGCATTTT
.	TRBV7-7	TRBD1	TRBJ2-7	14	CASSPGQGTYEQYF	TGTGCCAGCAGCCCCGGACAGGGCACCTACGAGCAGTACTTC
.	TRBV19	TRBD2	TRBJ2-2	14	CASRGPGGTGELFF	TGTGCCAGTAGGGGCCCGGGGGGGACCGGGGAGCTGTTTTTT
.	TRBV28	TRBD1	TRBJ1-2	14	CASRVTGGNYGYTF	TGTGCCAGCAGGGTGACAGGGGGTAACTATGGCTACACCTTC
.	TRBV28	TRBD1	TRBJ1-1	19	CASSLAMDRGLTWNTEAFF	TGTGCCAGCAGTTTAGCTATGGACAGGGGGCTTACTTGGAACACTGAAGCTTTCTTT
few	TRBV5-1	.	TRBJ1-2	14	CASSLWQGSEGYTF	TGCGCCAGCAGCTTGTGGCAGGGAAGTGAAGGCTACACCTTC
.	TRBV5-1	TRBD1	TRBJ2-2	18	CASSPGQGTLLYTGELFF	TGCGCCAGCAGCCCAGGACAGGGAACCCTATTATACACCGGGGAGCTGTTTTTT
.	TRBV9	TRBD1	TRBJ2-7	14	CASSVGGGTYEQYF	TGTGCCAGCAGCGTAGGAGGGGGCACCTACGAGCAGTACTTC
few	TRBV4-1	.	TRBJ1-6	16	CASSQVKSSYNSPLHF	TGCGCCAGCAGCCAGGTCAAGAGCTCCTATAATTCACCCCTCCACTTT
.	TRBV11-2	TRBD1	TRBJ1-6	19	CASSHSRAGGSSYNSPLHF	TGTGCCAGCAGCCACTCGCGGGCAGGGGGAAGCTCCTATAATTCACCCCTCCACTTT
.	TRBV4-3	TRBD1	TRBJ2-7	13	CASSRDRDYEQYF	TGCGCCAGCAGCCGAGACAGGGATTACGAGCAGTACTTC